The 23 T cell receptor beta chains presented below share a single source sample, sequenced in a study of vaccination and CD4 T cells after COVID-19. Treatment given: roughly ten-day PBMC culture with coronavirus spike peptide pools or control peptides (ViraFEST assay). Cultured CD4+ T-cell DNA underwent Oncomine TCR Beta short-read sequencing. One entry per CDR3 protein, called by TCRdb with MiXCR from the PCR reads. The sample yields fewer than 25,000 distinct CDR3 sequences, around 48% seen once. The antigens of these receptors remain unknown. The sample taken for sequencing was CD4+ T cells from blood, cultured in vitro. Receptor source: a human donor who had recovered from COVID-19.

V is TRBV6-1 and J is TRBJ2-6; 7 nucleotides align to TRBD1. Germline CDR1 and CDR2: MNHNS and SASEGT. The CDR3 consists of 15 residues. Losses at the gene ends were 5 bases for V and 4 bases for J; bases not matched to a gene: 5. The CDR3: CASSRQGPGANVLTF. As DNA, the CDR3 is TGTGCCAGCAGTCGACAGGGCCCCGGGGCCAACGTCCTGACTTTC.

This clonotype was observed a few times. J is TRBJ2-3 and V is TRBV24-1; TRBD1 is a possible D gene (5 bases). CDR1 and CDR2 (germline): KGHDR, SFDVKD. The V end lost 7 bases, the J end lost 1 base, and 5 bases lay between the germline ends. This CDR3 has 12 amino acids. CDR3 sequence reads: CATSRGTDTQYF. The CDR3 nucleotides are TGTGCCACCAGCAGGGGCACAGATACGCAGTATTTT.

The CDR3 sequence: CSASQASGGVGTQYF. As DNA, the CDR3 is TGCAGTGCTAGTCAGGCTAGCGGGGGTGTGGGGACCCAGTACTTC. The chain joins TRBV20-1 to TRBJ2-5; 10 bases are shared with TRBD2. This CDR3 comprises 15 residues. Trimming at V came to 3 bases and at J to 7 bases, leaving 11 bases not matched to a gene. From germline, CDR1 is DFQATT and CDR2 SNEGSKA (reference sequence).

The chain links TRBV7-2 to TRBJ1-5; perhaps TRBD1 as D (6 bases). V lost 2 bases to trimming and J lost 0 bases, with 17 bases between them. This CDR3 comprises 18 residues. Germline V gives CDR1 SGHTA, CDR2 FQGNSA. The CDR3 DNA is TGTGCCAGCAGCTTAACGGGGGCGCTCGGTTATAGCAATCAGCCCCAGCATTTT. It codes for CASSLTGALGYSNQPQHF.

This clonotype has only a few counts. V is TRBV28 and J is TRBJ1-2; 9 nucleotides match TRBD1. Germline lookup yields CDR1 MDHEN and CDR2 SYDVKM. The CDR3 runs to 13 residues. V dropped 6 bases and J dropped 8; count of bases not matched to a gene: 7. This chain's CDR3 is CASRGQGLRGYTF. The DNA for the CDR3 is TGTGCCAGCAGAGGACAGGGGTTAAGGGGCTACACCTTC.

This clonotype was counted once. The rearrangement uses TRBV20-1 and TRBJ1-5; D is perhaps TRBD1 (5 bases). CDR1 and CDR2 (germline): DFQATT, SNEGSKA (reference sequence). CDR3 length: 14 amino acids. The ends were cut back, 5 bases at V and 6 bases at J, with 17 bases in the middle. Here the CDR3 reads CSAGPRRVLQPQHF. In nucleotides, the CDR3 is TGCAGTGCTGGCCCCCGCAGGGTTCTTCAGCCCCAGCATTTT.

The rearrangement joins TRBV2 to TRBJ1-2; D uncertain. Trimming cost V 3 bases and J 4 bases, with 6 bases left between them. CDR1 is SNHLY, CDR2 FYNNEI, per germline. This CDR3 is built from 12 residues. Here the CDR3 reads CASSDWTYGYTF. As DNA, the CDR3 is TGTGCCAGCAGTGACTGGACCTATGGCTACACCTTC.

V and J are TRBV7-9 and TRBJ2-1; 8 nucleotides line up with TRBD1. Germline V CDR1 and CDR2: SEHNR, FQNEAQ (reference sequence). This CDR3 comprises 18 residues. V was clipped by 6 bases and J by 8 bases; unmatched bases: 21. The CDR3 protein is CASSAQGALLRSGHEQFF. In DNA, the CDR3 is TGTGCCAGCAGTGCGCAGGGGGCTTTGCTCCGTTCGGGTCATGAGCAGTTCTTC.

The chain employs TRBV20-1 and TRBJ1-6; maybe TRBD1 (5 bases). Germline CDR1 and CDR2: DFQATT and SNEGSKA (reference sequence). V lost 1 base to trimming and J lost 7 bases, with 11 bases between them. The CDR3 extends over 14 amino acids. The CDR3: CSARAAGHNSPLHF. The CDR3 region has the DNA TGCAGTGCTAGAGCTGCAGGGCACAATTCACCCCTCCACTTT.

The chain is built from TRBV19 and TRBJ1-5; no definite D call. This CDR3 spans 12 amino acids. V was trimmed by 4 bases and J by 3 bases, leaving 4 bases between them. Germline V lookup: CDR1 LNHDA, CDR2 SQIVND (reference sequence). This CDR3 is CASSSLNQPQHF. CDR3 in DNA: TGTGCCAGTAGTAGCCTCAATCAGCCCCAGCATTTT.

This clonotype was observed a few times. The chain's CDR3 is CASSKGPGQGRGQPQHF. The CDR3 bases are TGTGCCAGCAGCAAAGGACCGGGACAGGGAAGAGGACAGCCCCAGCATTTT. The chain recombines TRBV21-1 with TRBJ1-5; TRBD1, the D gene given by the table, was not confirmed from the DNA. TRBV21-1 is designated a pseudogene. This CDR3 has 17 residues.

This clonotype appeared once. The rearrangement joins TRBV5-1 to TRBJ2-1, with 10 bases aligning to TRBD2. The CDR3 loop spans 15 amino acids. The J segment lost 4 bases and the V segment lost 3 bases, leaving 4 bases of the junction unmatched. The germline V gene encodes CDR1 SGHRS and CDR2 YFSETQ. The DNA for the CDR3 is TGCGCCAGCAGCTCCGGGACTAGCGCTTACAATGAGCAGTTCTTC. It is translated as CASSSGTSAYNEQFF.

The chain combines TRBV7-9 with TRBJ2-5; tentative D call: TRBD2 (5 bases). Germline values: CDR1 SEHNR, CDR2 FQNEAQ (reference sequence). Trimming took off 5 bases at V and 5 bases at J, with 9 bases between the two ends. The CDR3 runs 12 residues. The CDR3 DNA reads TGTGCCAGCAGCCTTAGCGTGGAGACCCAGTACTTC. It is translated as CASSLSVETQYF. The full variable domain, rest sourced from reference TRBV7-9 and TRBJ2-5, is DTGVSQNPRHKITKRGQNVTFRCDPISEHNRLYWYRQTLGQGPEFLTYFQNEAQLEKSRLLSDRFSAERPKGSFSTLEIQRTEQGDSAMYLCASSLSVETQYFGPGTRLLVL.

The V gene is TRBV28, the J gene TRBJ1-2; D might be TRBD1 (6 bases). With 6 bases removed from V and 4 bases from J, the gap between germline ends came to 15 bases. Germline CDR1 and CDR2: MDHEN and SYDVKM. This CDR3 spans 14 amino acids. CDR3 residues: CASSDLRGGYGYTF. In nucleotides, the CDR3 is TGTGCCAGCAGCGACCTCAGGGGTGGCTATGGCTACACCTTC.

This clonotype showed up just once. The chain's CDR3 is CASSTDGLAGYGYTF. The CDR3 bases are TGTGCCAGCAGCACGGACGGCTTGGCGGGCTATGGCTACACCTTC. This chain links TRBV5-4 with TRBJ1-2; the D is unclear. Germline loops: CDR1 SGHNT, CDR2 YYREEE (reference sequence). Trimming took off 4 bases at V and 4 bases at J, with 17 bases between the two ends. There are 15 residues in the CDR3.

This clonotype was counted between two and nine times. The chain recombines TRBV6-5 with TRBJ1-1; no definite D call. Trimming pared 2 bases from V and 8 bases from J, leaving 6 bases between. CDR1 MNHEY and CDR2 SVGAGI come from the germline V gene. CDR3 length: 11 amino acids. The CDR3 DNA is TGTGCCAGCAGTTACCCTACAGAAGCTTTCTTT. This sequence encodes CASSYPTEAFF.

The gene calls are TRBV6-1 and TRBJ2-1, with D tentatively TRBD1 (6 bases). The CDR3 spans 15 residues. Germline CDR1 reads MNHNS; CDR2 reads SASEGT. Deletions cut 5 bases from V and 1 base from J, with 12 bases between. As DNA, the CDR3 is TGTGCCAGCAGTCTCTTACAGGGATCCTACAATGAGCAGTTCTTC. Encoded protein: CASSLLQGSYNEQFF.

The chain employs TRBV5-1 and TRBJ2-7; D is tentatively TRBD1 or TRBD2 (5 bases each). With 0 bases removed from V and 3 bases from J, the gap between germline ends came to 13 bases. Germline values: CDR1 SGHRS, CDR2 YFSETQ. There are 15 residues in the CDR3. CDR3 sequence: CASSLAGAGFYEQYF. CDR3 in DNA: TGCGCCAGCAGCTTGGCCGGGGCAGGTTTCTACGAGCAGTACTTC.

This clonotype was observed a few times. This rearrangement joins TRBV20-1 to TRBJ2-3, with 9 nucleotides matching TRBD1. V dropped 5 bases and J dropped 2; count of bases not matched to a gene: 8. CDR1 is DFQATT, CDR2 SNEGSKA, per germline (reference sequence). This CDR3 region has 15 residues. CDR3 region: CSAEQGARYTDTQYF. The CDR3 region has the DNA TGCAGTGCTGAACAGGGGGCGCGATACACAGATACGCAGTATTTT.

The chain uses TRBV5-1 and TRBJ2-5, with 12 bases matching TRBD2. This CDR3 has 18 amino acids. The junction had 8 bases not matched to a gene; V was cut back by 1 base and J by 1 base. Per germline, CDR1 SGHRS and CDR2 YFSETQ. Here the CDR3 reads CASSLRFLAGGIQETQYF. In DNA form, the CDR3 reads TGCGCCAGCAGCTTGAGGTTTCTAGCGGGGGGGATCCAAGAGACCCAGTACTTC.

This chain joins TRBV28 and TRBJ2-7; TRBD2 matches 7 bases. V trimming: 6 bases; J trimming: 4 bases; junction bases outside the gene matches: 12. CDR1 MDHEN and CDR2 SYDVKM come from the germline V gene. This CDR3 spans 15 amino acids. The CDR3 bases are TGTGCCAGCAGCGTCATAGGTGGGGGGGGATACGAGCAGTACTTC. Translated: CASSVIGGGGYEQYF.

The rearrangement joins TRBV5-1 to TRBJ1-2; the match to TRBD1 covers 7 bases. The CDR3 runs 14 residues. The J segment lost 8 bases and the V segment lost 1 base, leaving 8 bases of the junction unmatched. Germline lookup yields CDR1 SGHRS and CDR2 YFSETQ. This CDR3 reads CASSLITGESGYTF. In DNA form, the CDR3 reads TGCGCCAGCAGCTTGATAACAGGGGAGTCAGGCTACACCTTC.

This clonotype turned up a few times. This rearrangement joins TRBV7-3 to TRBJ1-6; 7 bases align to TRBD1. V lost 5 bases to trimming and J lost 8 bases; unmatched junction nucleotides: 9. This CDR3 spans 15 amino acids. The germline V gene encodes CDR1 SGHTA and CDR2 FQGTGA. The CDR3 is CASSPGGGAYSPLHF. CDR3 coding DNA: TGTGCCAGCAGCCCCGGAGGGGGCGCATATTCACCCCTCCACTTT.